The 5 T cell receptor beta chains given below trace back to one sample, sequenced in a study of blood T cells in healthy people across ages. For the second PCR, which ran for roughly 7 to 11 cycles, a sample-barcoded 5' primer and a J-beta primer mix were used. TCRdb analysed the 5' RACE reads with MiXCR anew, one entry per CDR3 protein. The sample yields around 750,000 distinct CDR3 sequences, approximately 55% seen once. The sample was blood. The receptors shown here come from an elderly man in good health.

The chain recombines TRBV3-1 with TRBJ2-5, with D unresolved. The germline gives CDR1 LGHDT, CDR2 YNNKEL (reference sequence). V was trimmed by 1 base and J by 5 bases, leaving 5 bases between them. The CDR3 has 12 residues. CDR3 sequence (DNA): TGTGCCAGCAGCCAAGTATGGGAGACCCAGTACTTC. Its protein is CASSQVWETQYF.

This chain joins TRBV3-1 and TRBJ1-5; D call uncertain. The CDR3 has 15 residues. V gave up 4 bases and J gave up 6 bases, with 16 bases separating them. From germline, CDR1 is LGHDT and CDR2 YNNKEL (reference sequence). As DNA, the CDR3 is TGTGCCAGCAGCCTCCACTCCGGGGAGGGTCAGCCCCAGCATTTT. Translated, it gives CASSLHSGEGQPQHF. Full variable domain (missing parts from reference TRBV3-1 and TRBJ1-5): DTAVSQTPKYLVTQMGNDKSIKCEQNLGHDTMYWYKQDSKKFLKIMFSYNNKELIINETVPNRFSPKSPDKAHLNLHINSLELGDSAVYFCASSLHSGEGQPQHFGDGTRLSIL.

This clonotype was seen only a few times. V and J are TRBV12-3 or TRBV12-4 and TRBJ2-5, with D unclear. The CDR3 totals 12 residues. V lost 5 bases and J lost 6, with 10 bases in between. In DNA, the CDR3 is TGTGCCAGCAGTCCGCTGAGGCAGACCCAGTACTTC. Translation: CASSPLRQTQYF.

This clonotype showed up just a few times. J is TRBJ2-3 and V is TRBV2, with D possibly being TRBD2 (5 bases). Trimming pared 4 bases from V and 6 bases from J, leaving 8 bases between. The CDR3 covers 12 residues. CDR1 and CDR2 from the germline V gene are SNHLY and FYNNEI. The CDR3 region is CASSGSGDTQYF. The CDR3 DNA reads TGTGCCAGCAGTGGATCGGGGGATACGCAGTATTTT.

The chain uses TRBV27 and TRBJ2-5; TRBD1 matches 10 bases. This CDR3 contains 15 residues. V lost 6 bases to trimming and J lost 7 bases; unmatched junction nucleotides: 11. Per germline, CDR1 MNHEY and CDR2 SMNVEV (reference sequence). The CDR3 region has the DNA TGTGCCAGCAGCAATAGACAGGGGGCTAGGGGGACCCAGTACTTC. Translating it yields CASSNRQGARGTQYF.